This TCR beta chain was documented in a study of cytomegalovirus exposure and HLA in healthy donors. The germline gives CDR1 LNHDA, CDR2 SQIVND (reference sequence). Trimming pared 5 bases from V and 1 base from J, leaving 17 bases between. The CDR3 loop spans 16 amino acids. Comment on this clone: The antigen is not known.

The study ran its PCR with 60 Vbeta and 13 Jbeta primers. Sequencing was performed with immunoSEQ multiplex PCR; in TCRdb, only in-frame clones are kept and a portion is missing. Counted here are 150,000 to 200,000 clones, approximately 80% occurring once; the ten biggest clones make up 8% to 10%. Study-level findings and limits: Later genetic work tied a missense DCLRE1C variant to beta-chain V and J trimming. Later work found that TCR association rates differed between HLA loci; DRB1 had the most and HLA-C the fewest. The dataset shows that most TCR sequences were rare, while some public TCRs occurred in many donors. Per a prior analysis, the majority of TCR beta V segments were productive roughly 90% or roughly 30% of the time.

The J gene is TRBJ1-2, the V gene TRBV19; D is possibly TRBD1 (6 bases). This receptor was identified in a male donor in good health and CMV-seropositive. Specimen: PBMCs. The CDR3 DNA follows: TGTGCCAGTAGTGACACAGGGCTGGGGTTTAACTATGGCTACACCTTC. It yields the protein CASSDTGLGFNYGYTF.